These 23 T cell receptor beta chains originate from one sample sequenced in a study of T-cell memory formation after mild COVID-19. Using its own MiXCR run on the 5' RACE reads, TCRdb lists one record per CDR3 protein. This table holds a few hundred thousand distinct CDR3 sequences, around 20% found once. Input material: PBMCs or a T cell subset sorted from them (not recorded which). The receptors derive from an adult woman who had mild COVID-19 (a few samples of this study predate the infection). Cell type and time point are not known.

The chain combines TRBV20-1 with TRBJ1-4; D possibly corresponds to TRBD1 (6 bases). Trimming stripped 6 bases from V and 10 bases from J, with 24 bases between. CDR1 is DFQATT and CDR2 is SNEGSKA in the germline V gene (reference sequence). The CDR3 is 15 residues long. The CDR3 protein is CSALVAGWVGGKLFF. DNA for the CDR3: TGCAGTGCCCTAGTAGCCGGTTGGGTAGGGGGAAAACTGTTTTTT.

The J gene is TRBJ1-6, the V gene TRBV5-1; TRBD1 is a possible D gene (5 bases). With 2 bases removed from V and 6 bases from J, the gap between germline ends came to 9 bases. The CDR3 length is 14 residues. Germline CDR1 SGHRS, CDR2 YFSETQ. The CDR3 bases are TGCGCCAGCAGCTTAGGGGCAACTAATTCACCCCTCCACTTT. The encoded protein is CASSLGATNSPLHF.

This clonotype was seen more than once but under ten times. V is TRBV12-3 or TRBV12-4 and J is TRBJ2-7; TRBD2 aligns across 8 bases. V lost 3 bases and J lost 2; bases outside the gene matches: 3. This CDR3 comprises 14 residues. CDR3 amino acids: CASSFGGGTYEQYF. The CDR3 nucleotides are TGTGCCAGCAGTTTCGGGGGGGGGACCTACGAGCAGTACTTC.

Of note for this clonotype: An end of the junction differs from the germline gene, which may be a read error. The CDR3 loop is CASSGGSATDRQYF. The CDR3 DNA is TGTGCCAGCAGCGGGGGCTCCGCCACAGATAGGCAGTATTTT. The rearrangement links TRBV9 to TRBJ2-3, with D perhaps matching TRBD1 (5 bases). The germline V gene encodes CDR1 SGDLS and CDR2 YYNGEE. This CDR3 is 14 amino acids long.

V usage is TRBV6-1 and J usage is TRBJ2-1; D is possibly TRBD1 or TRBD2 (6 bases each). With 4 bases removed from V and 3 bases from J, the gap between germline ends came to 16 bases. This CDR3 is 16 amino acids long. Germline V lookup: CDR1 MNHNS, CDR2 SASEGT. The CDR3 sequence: CASSVHRGPYYNEQFF. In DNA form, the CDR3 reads TGTGCCAGCAGTGTGCACCGGGGGCCCTACTACAATGAGCAGTTCTTC.

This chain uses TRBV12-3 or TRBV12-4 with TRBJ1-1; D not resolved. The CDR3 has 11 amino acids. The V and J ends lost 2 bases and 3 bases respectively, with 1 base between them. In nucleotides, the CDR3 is TGTGCCAGCAGTTTACACACTGAAGCTTTCTTT. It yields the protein CASSLHTEAFF.

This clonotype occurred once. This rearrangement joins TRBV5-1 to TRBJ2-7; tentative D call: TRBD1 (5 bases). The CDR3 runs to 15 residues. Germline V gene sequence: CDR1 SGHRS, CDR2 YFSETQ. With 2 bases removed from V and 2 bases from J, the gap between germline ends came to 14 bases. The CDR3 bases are TGCGCCAGCAGCTTCGGGTGGGGCATGACCTACGAGCAGTACTTC. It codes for CASSFGWGMTYEQYF.

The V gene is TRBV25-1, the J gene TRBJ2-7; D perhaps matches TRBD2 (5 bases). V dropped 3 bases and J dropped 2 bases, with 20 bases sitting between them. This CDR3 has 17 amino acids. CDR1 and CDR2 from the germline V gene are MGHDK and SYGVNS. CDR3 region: CASSDSGFRMPPYEQYF. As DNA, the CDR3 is TGTGCCAGCAGTGATTCGGGATTCCGAATGCCCCCCTACGAGCAGTACTTC.

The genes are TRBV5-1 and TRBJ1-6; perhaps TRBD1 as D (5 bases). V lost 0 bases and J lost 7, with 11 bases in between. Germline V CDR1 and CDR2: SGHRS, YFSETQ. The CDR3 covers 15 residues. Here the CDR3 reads CASSLVGGTNSPLHF. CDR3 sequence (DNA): TGCGCCAGCAGCTTGGTGGGGGGAACCAATTCACCCCTCCACTTT.

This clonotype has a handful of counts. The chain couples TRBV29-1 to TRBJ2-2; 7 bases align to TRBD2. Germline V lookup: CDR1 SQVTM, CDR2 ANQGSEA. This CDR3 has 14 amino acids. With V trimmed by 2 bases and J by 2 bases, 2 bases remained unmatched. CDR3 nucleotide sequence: TGCAGCGTTGAAAGCGGGGCTAACACCGGGGAGCTGTTTTTT. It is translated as CSVESGANTGELFF.

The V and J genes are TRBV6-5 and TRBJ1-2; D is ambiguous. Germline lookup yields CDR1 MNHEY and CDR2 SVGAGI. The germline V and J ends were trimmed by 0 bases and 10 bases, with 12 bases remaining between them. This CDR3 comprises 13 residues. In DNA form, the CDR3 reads TGTGCCAGCAGTTACTCGAAGATTCGGGACTACACCTTC. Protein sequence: CASSYSKIRDYTF.

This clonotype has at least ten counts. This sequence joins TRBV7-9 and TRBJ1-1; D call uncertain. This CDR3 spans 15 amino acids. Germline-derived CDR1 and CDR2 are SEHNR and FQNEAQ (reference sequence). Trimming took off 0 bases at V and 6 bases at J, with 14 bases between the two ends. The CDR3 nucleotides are TGTGCCAGCAGCTTAGCTCTACTAGAAGGCGCTGAAGCTTTCTTT. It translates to CASSLALLEGAEAFF.

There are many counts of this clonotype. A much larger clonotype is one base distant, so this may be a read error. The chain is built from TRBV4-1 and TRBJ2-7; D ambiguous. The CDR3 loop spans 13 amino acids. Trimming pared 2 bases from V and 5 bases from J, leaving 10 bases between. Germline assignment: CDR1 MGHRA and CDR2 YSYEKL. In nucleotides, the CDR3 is TGCGCCAGCAGCCAACCGACTGGGGACGAGCAGTACTTC. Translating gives CASSQPTGDEQYF.

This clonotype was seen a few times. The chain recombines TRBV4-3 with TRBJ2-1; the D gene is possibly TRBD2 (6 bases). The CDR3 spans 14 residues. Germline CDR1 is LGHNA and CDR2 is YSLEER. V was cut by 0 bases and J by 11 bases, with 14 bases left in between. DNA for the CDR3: TGCGCCAGCAGCCAAGATAGTTTGGGACTTAAGCAGTTCTTC. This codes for CASSQDSLGLKQFF.

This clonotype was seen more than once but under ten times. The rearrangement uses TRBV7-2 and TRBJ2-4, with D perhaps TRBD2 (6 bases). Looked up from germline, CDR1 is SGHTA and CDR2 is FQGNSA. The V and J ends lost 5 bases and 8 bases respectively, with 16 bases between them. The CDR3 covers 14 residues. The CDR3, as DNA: TGTGCCAGCAGCCGGAGGGGTAGAGGGGACATTCAGTACTTC. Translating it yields CASSRRGRGDIQYF.

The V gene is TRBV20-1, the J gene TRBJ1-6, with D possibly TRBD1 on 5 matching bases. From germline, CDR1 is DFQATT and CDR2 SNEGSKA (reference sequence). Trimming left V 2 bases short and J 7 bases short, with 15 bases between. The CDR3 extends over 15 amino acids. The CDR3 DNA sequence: TGCAGTGCTAGACCCGGGGGGTCCACCAATTCACCCCTCCACTTT. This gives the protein CSARPGGSTNSPLHF.

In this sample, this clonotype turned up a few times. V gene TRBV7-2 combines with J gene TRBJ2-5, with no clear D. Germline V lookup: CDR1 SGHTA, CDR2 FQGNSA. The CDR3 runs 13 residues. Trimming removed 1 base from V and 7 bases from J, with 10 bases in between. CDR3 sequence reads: CASSLGPSRTQYF. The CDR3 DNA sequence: TGTGCCAGCAGCTTAGGCCCCTCTCGGACCCAGTACTTC.

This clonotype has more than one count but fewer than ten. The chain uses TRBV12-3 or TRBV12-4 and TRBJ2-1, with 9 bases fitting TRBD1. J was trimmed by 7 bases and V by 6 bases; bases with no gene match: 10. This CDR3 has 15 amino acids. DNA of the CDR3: TGTGCCAGCAGCCAACCGGGACAGGGATTAAATGAGCAGTTCTTC. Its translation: CASSQPGQGLNEQFF.

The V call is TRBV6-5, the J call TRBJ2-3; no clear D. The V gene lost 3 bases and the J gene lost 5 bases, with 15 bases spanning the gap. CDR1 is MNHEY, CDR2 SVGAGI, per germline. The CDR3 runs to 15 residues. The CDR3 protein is CASSYLANGRDTQYF. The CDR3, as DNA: TGTGCCAGCAGTTATCTGGCTAACGGGCGAGATACGCAGTATTTT.

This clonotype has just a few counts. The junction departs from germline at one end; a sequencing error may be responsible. CDR3 sequence: CASNFASGGERFF. The CDR3 nucleotides are TGTGCCAGCAATTTCGCTAGCGGGGGGGAGCGGTTCTTC. The V gene is TRBV2, the J gene TRBJ2-1; 12 bases map to TRBD2. Germline V gene lookup returns CDR1 SNHLY and CDR2 FYNNEI. The CDR3 has 13 amino acids.

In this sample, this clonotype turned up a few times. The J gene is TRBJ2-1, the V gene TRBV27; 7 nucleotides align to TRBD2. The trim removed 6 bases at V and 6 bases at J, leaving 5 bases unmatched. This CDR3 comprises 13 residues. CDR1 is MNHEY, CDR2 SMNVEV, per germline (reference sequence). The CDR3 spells CASSPSGGNEQFF. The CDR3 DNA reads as TGTGCCAGCAGCCCTTCGGGGGGCAATGAGCAGTTCTTC.

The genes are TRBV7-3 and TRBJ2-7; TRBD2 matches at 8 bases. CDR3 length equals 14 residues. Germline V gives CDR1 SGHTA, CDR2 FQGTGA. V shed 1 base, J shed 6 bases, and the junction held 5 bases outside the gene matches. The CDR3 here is CASSLSREGGEQYF. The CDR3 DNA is TGTGCCAGCAGCTTAAGTCGGGAGGGAGGCGAGCAGTACTTC.

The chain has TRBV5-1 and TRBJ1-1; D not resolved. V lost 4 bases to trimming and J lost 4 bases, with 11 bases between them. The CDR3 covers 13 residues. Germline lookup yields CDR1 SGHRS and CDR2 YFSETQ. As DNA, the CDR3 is TGCGCCAGCAGCGCTAACGAAGGCACTGAAGCTTTCTTT. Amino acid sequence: CASSANEGTEAFF.